The rows below give T cell receptor beta chains drawn from one sample of a study of OX40 agonist ivuxolimab in advanced cancers. TCRdb keeps only in-frame clones here, not all; method: immunoSEQ multiplex PCR. The table includes about 50,000 clones, around nine tenths detected once. The source material was CD4+ or CD8+ T cells sorted from blood, sampled in a trial of the OX40 agonist ivuxolimab. The receptors come from an adult with an advanced solid tumor such as melanoma, head and neck, liver or kidney cancer. Each CDR3 is given with its conserved first and last residue. Fields, in order: clone size, D gene, J gene, V gene, CDR3 protein, CDR3 DNA. A D gene is named only where the DNA matches it firmly. Size tells how often a clone was seen (once, few, many) or the class of an expanded clone, and some rows leave it out.

>.|TRBD1|TRBJ1-6|TRBV27
CASRLGQGRSPLHF
TGTGCCAGCAGACTAGGACAGGGACGTTCACCCCTCCACTTT
>.|.|TRBJ1-2|TRBV4-3
CASSQDGRSNYGYTF
TGCGCCAGCAGCCAAGATGGCAGGTCGAACTATGGCTACACCTTC
>.|.|TRBJ2-1|TRBV13
CASSFTRISYNEQFF
TGTGCCAGCAGCTTTACTAGAATCTCCTACAATGAGCAGTTCTTC
>.|TRBD2|TRBJ2-1|TRBV25-1
CASREAGEQFF
TGTGCCAGCAGGGAAGCGGGGGAGCAGTTCTTC
>few|.|TRBJ2-3|TRBV19
CASSIYGDKAGVVKDTQYF
TGTGCCAGTAGTATATACGGGGACAAGGCGGGTGTGGTCAAGGATACGCAGTATTTT
>.|.|TRBJ1-5|TRBV7-9
CASSKDPNQPQHF
TGTGCCAGCAGCAAAGACCCGAATCAGCCCCAGCATTTT
>.|TRBD2|TRBJ2-7|TRBV11-2
CASSSLERGGRYEQYF
TGTGCCAGCAGCTCCCTGGAGCGGGGGGGCCGTTACGAGCAGTACTTC
>.|TRBD1|TRBJ2-3|TRBV5-6
CASSSAWTGQQQYF
TGTGCCAGCAGCTCCGCCTGGACAGGCCAACAGCAGTATTTT
>.|.|TRBJ2-2|TRBV6-4
CASRGGTGGELFF
TGTGCCAGCAGGGGAGGAACCGGCGGGGAGCTGTTTTTT
>.|.|TRBJ2-7|TRBV29-1
CSVEAGGEQYF
TGCAGCGTTGAAGCAGGGGGGGAGCAGTACTTC
>.|.|TRBJ1-5|TRBV7-2
CASSLWIDQPQHF
TGTGCCAGCAGCTTATGGATAGATCAGCCCCAGCATTTT
>.|.|TRBJ2-5|TRBV9
CASSVSSSYQETQYF
TGTGCCAGCAGCGTCAGTTCATCGTACCAAGAGACCCAGTACTTC
>.|TRBD1|TRBJ1-1|TRBV25-1
CASSMGQEAFF
TGTGCCAGCAGTATGGGACAGGAAGCTTTCTTT
>few|.|TRBJ1-5|TRBV4-1
CASSQTGRADQPQHF
TGCGCCAGCAGCCAAACAGGGCGGGCGGATCAGCCCCAGCATTTT
>.|.|TRBJ2-1|TRBV9
CASSVGLSTGYNEQFF
TGTGCCAGCAGCGTAGGGTTATCAACGGGCTACAATGAGCAGTTCTTC
>.|.|TRBJ2-5|TRBV25-1
CASTQADSEETQYF
TGTGCCAGCACCCAGGCGGACTCAGAGGAGACCCAGTACTTC
>.|.|TRBJ2-1|TRBV4-1
CASSHPPLGGALNEQFF
TGCGCCAGCAGCCATCCCCCCTTGGGGGGGGCCTTGAATGAGCAGTTCTTC
>.|.|TRBJ2-1|TRBV30
CAWSGDTPYNEQFF
TGTGCCTGGTCCGGGGACACCCCCTACAATGAGCAGTTCTTC
>.|.|TRBJ1-1|TRBV11-3
CASSRSVYTEAFF
TGTGCCAGCAGCCGATCGGTCTACACTGAAGCTTTCTTT
>.|.|TRBJ1-2|TRBV20-1
CSAPRTAGYTF
TGCAGTGCTCCTCGGACAGCCGGCTACACCTTC
>.|.|TRBJ2-2|TRBV29-1
CSAKQTGELFF
TGCAGCGCCAAACAAACCGGGGAGCTGTTTTTT
>.|.|TRBJ1-2|TRBV27
CASSFGGKSGYTF
TGTGCCAGCAGTTTTGGGGGGAAGTCTGGCTACACCTTC
>.|TRBD2|TRBJ2-2|TRBV2
CASSGGGSGTGELFF
TGTGCCAGCAGTGGGGGGGGATCCGGCACCGGGGAGCTGTTTTTT
>.|.|TRBJ1-1|TRBV27
CASSFTGNTEAFF
TGTGCCAGCAGTTTTACGGGGAACACTGAAGCTTTCTTT